Listed below are T cell receptor beta chains from one sample, sequenced in a study of STAT5B mutations in CD4+ large granular lymphocyte leukemia. Method: immunoSEQ multiplex PCR; TCRdb's copy keeps in-frame clones and lacks some. This table holds more than 30,000 clones, around 90% found once. Sequencing was performed on CD4+ T cells from blood buffy coats. These receptor sequences come from a human donor in good health. Each CDR3 is given without its conserved first and last residue. Fields, in order: V gene, CDR3 protein.

v_gene: TRBV7-3
CDR3aa: ASSSKPGELF

v_gene: TRBV6-5
CDR3aa: ASRRDRDHEQY

v_gene: TRBV7-9
CDR3aa: ASSPDYPLHEQY

v_gene: TRBV19
CDR3aa: ASSIDGRTWDEQY

v_gene: TRBV10-1
CDR3aa: ASRQGSTGELF

v_gene: TRBV28
CDR3aa: ASSVGGDEKLF

v_gene: TRBV6-1
CDR3aa: ASSEMDLDTQY

v_gene: TRBV5-4
CDR3aa: ASSGQGNEQF

v_gene: TRBV10-1
CDR3aa: ASSNDRPPAYEQY

v_gene: TRBV28
CDR3aa: ASSPSGPNEKLF

v_gene: TRBV7-6
CDR3aa: AAQDTGELF

v_gene: TRBV6-1
CDR3aa: ASSVQGDYGYT

v_gene: TRBV7-8
CDR3aa: ASSLASPGTVEAF

v_gene: TRBV7-8
CDR3aa: ASSGHQPSTNEKLF

v_gene: TRBV27
CDR3aa: ASRPDGTLSRYT

v_gene: TRBV7-9
CDR3aa: ASSLKTRLEETQY

v_gene: TRBV20-1
CDR3aa: SATQGETQY

v_gene: TRBV6-6
CDR3aa: ASSYSNDAYNEQF

v_gene: TRBV5-4
CDR3aa: ASSLQGYNEQF